This T cell receptor beta chain was retrieved from a study of a mutant IDH1 vaccine in newly diagnosed glioma listed by TCRdb under 2021. Study-wide context: Patients received eight vaccinations in weeks 1, 3, 5, 7, 11, 15, 19 and 23, corresponding to visits V03 through V10. Vaccination started 4-6 weeks after radiotherapy alone, or was given together with temozolomide cycles in the groups whose treatment included chemotherapy. Of the roughly 32 patients who were treated, about 60% were male and about 40% were female, and the mean age was about 40 years. Prior to enrollment, standard therapy consisting of radiotherapy alone, temozolomide alone, or radiochemotherapy with temozolomide had been administered to patients, with the combination being received by most patients. Peripheral blood was collected at six visits: V03 (baseline), V05, V07, V10, V12 and V13. For exploratory analyses, longitudinal TCRB deep sequencing was carried out in roughly 23 treated patients wherever samples were available.

The time point label, as the study defines it: week 23, last vaccination. Every vaccine dose consisted of 300 ug of a 20-mer mutant IDH1 peptide in Montanide, administered subcutaneously together with topical imiquimod. The donors had newly diagnosed IDH1-mutant astrocytomas of WHO grade 3 or 4 that showed loss of nuclear ATRX. The samples were drawn from NOA16, a multicentre, single-arm, open-label phase I trial in Germany that tested a mutant IDH1 peptide vaccine in humans for the first time. Genomic DNA for TCRB sequencing was extracted from EDTA blood using the DNeasy Blood and Tissue Kit. What the study reported, not specific to this receptor: PBMC samples for TCRB deep sequencing were selected based on availability. Across multiple MHC alleles, vaccine-induced immune responses were seen in approximately 93% of patients. According to the authors, sample limitations meant that analyses of patient blood samples could not be reproduced. Pseudoprogression appeared unrelated to alterations in the top peripheral T cell clonotypes detected by TCRB sequencing.

Library preparation was by the immunoSEQ multiplex PCR assay. Rearranged TCR beta chain sequences were amplified using the hsTCRB Kit according to the manufacturer's protocol. TCRB libraries were sequenced on an Illumina MiSeq. On the study's bioinformatics: The kit vendor's proprietary platform handled demultiplexing, trimming and gene mapping. The table comes from immuneACCESS by way of TCRdb, which keeps in-frame sequences with V and J called. Part of the clones is missing from these tables; in studies checked, under half for an unresolved V gene and the rest for unknown reasons. V and J calls and clone size come straight from that table; D and trimming were deduced from the DNA. This sample has tens of thousands of clones in its table, and around 80% of those were observed once. The ten largest clones capture 7% to 10% of the sample. Concerning this clone itself: Its antigen remains undetermined. Nothing much larger sits one base from this clone, and base qualities are not available.

Trimming takes 7 bases from V and 4 bases from J, and the germline ends sit 20 bases apart. Reading from cysteine to phenylalanine, the CDR3 counts 15 amino acids. The sequence is cut down to CDR3 DNA, 45 bases in frame from base 1. CDR1 is given as SGHRS and CDR2 as YFSETQ, both from the germline V gene. Sequencing was performed on PBMCs, taken from a glioma patient whose treatment included an IDH1 peptide vaccine. The sequence joins TRBV5-1 to TRBJ1-2; the D gene is unclear. This TCR was sampled from a woman aged 18-29 years with glioma. The CDR3 sequence is CASSLDSPALYGYTF. The DNA sequence follows: TGCGCCAGCTCCCTCGACTCCCCGGCCCTCTATGGCTACACCTTC.